Shown below are 20 T cell receptor beta chains from a single sample sequenced in a study of T cells after yellow fever vaccination. TCRdb reprocessed the 5' RACE reads via MiXCR and lists one record per CDR3 protein. The sample shows approximately 550,000 distinct CDR3 sequences, approximately 13% of them seen only once. The input for sequencing was PBMCs, taken on the day of the yellow fever booster vaccination. These receptors originate from a man in his thirties or forties who received the YFV17D yellow fever vaccine.

The sample holds a few counts of this clonotype. This chain links TRBV9 with TRBJ2-3; possible D gene TRBD1, 7 bases. CDR3 length: 15 residues. V gave up 0 bases and J gave up 2 bases, with 10 bases separating them. Germline V lookup: CDR1 SGDLS, CDR2 YYNGEE. The CDR3 sequence is CASSVAEGATDTQYF. The DNA of the CDR3 is TGTGCCAGCAGCGTAGCGGAGGGGGCCACAGATACGCAGTATTTT.

The chain links TRBV6-2 or TRBV6-3 to TRBJ2-7; 14 bases fit TRBD2. Germline CDR1 MNHEY, CDR2 SVGEGT. This CDR3 contains 15 residues. V shed 6 bases and J 4 bases; nucleotides not matched to a gene: 5. The CDR3 DNA reads as TGTGCCAGCAGGGGGACTAGCGGGAGTTTTTACGAGCAGTACTTC. Its translation: CASRGTSGSFYEQYF.

As DNA, the CDR3 is TGCAGTGCTACGCGGGTCGGGGGGACGGCTTTCTTT. Translation gives CSATRVGGTAFF. The V call is TRBV20-1, the J call TRBJ1-1, with D maybe TRBD1 (5 bases). V was trimmed by 4 bases and J by 11 bases, leaving 17 bases between them. This CDR3 is built from 12 residues. Germline loops: CDR1 DFQATT, CDR2 SNEGSKA (reference sequence).

In its sample, this clonotype was seen a few times. This chain connects TRBV7-6 to TRBJ2-1; D ambiguous. Trimming removed 0 bases at V and 5 bases at J, with 8 bases between. The CDR3 has 14 amino acids. Germline CDR1 SGHVS, CDR2 FNYEAQ. The CDR3 DNA sequence: TGTGCCAGCAGCTTAGCGGAAACTAACAATGAGCAGTTCTTC. Translating it yields CASSLAETNNEQFF. The full variable domain, in which reference TRBV7-6 and TRBJ2-1 provide the parts outside the CDR3, is GAGVSQSPRYKVTKRGQDVALRCDPISGHVSLYWYRQALGQGPEFLTYFNYEAQQDKSGLPNDRFSAERPEGSISTLTIQRTEQRDSAMYRCASSLAETNNEQFFGPGTRLTVL.

This clonotype turned up a few times. This chain links TRBV5-1 with TRBJ2-1, with 10 bases lining up with TRBD2. The trim removed 0 bases at V and 5 bases at J, leaving 8 bases unmatched. The CDR3 length is 17 residues. Germline CDR1 is SGHRS and CDR2 is YFSETQ. CDR3 coding DNA: TGCGCCAGCAGCTTGGGTCCCGGGACTAGCGCCGACAATGAGCAGTTCTTC. Translated: CASSLGPGTSADNEQFF.

This clonotype was counted many times. The rearrangement joins TRBV20-1 to TRBJ2-3; unclear D gene. The CDR3 loop spans 12 amino acids. Germline-derived CDR1 and CDR2 are DFQATT and SNEGSKA (reference sequence). Trimming pared 3 bases from V and 6 bases from J, leaving 10 bases between. The chain's CDR3 is CSARVGGDTQYF. The CDR3 region has the DNA TGCAGTGCTAGGGTTGGCGGCGATACGCAGTATTTT.

The chain joins TRBV5-1 to TRBJ1-1; D is perhaps TRBD1 (6 bases). Germline V lookup: CDR1 SGHRS, CDR2 YFSETQ. V gave up 0 bases and J gave up 2 bases, with 11 bases separating them. This CDR3 comprises 15 residues. CDR3 nucleotides: TGCGCCAGCAGCTTGGAACCGGGGGCTAACACTGAAGCTTTCTTT. It codes for CASSLEPGANTEAFF. Complete variable domain (other parts from reference TRBV5-1 and TRBJ1-1): KAGVTQTPRYLIKTRGQQVTLSCSPISGHRSVSWYQQTPGQGLQFLFEYFSETQRNKGNFPGRFSGRQFSNSRSEMNVSTLELGDSALYLCASSLEPGANTEAFFGQGTRLTVV.

In regard to this clonotype: An end of the junction differs from the germline gene, which may be a read error. This sequence joins TRBV20-1 and TRBJ1-5, with 7 positions matching TRBD1. The CDR3 spans 19 residues. The V gene's germline CDR1 is DFQATT and CDR2 SNEGSKA (reference sequence). The chain's CDR3 is CCARDRQGGGLYSNQPQHF. The CDR3 DNA reads as TGCTGTGCTAGAGATCGACAGGGTGGGGGACTTTATAGCAATCAGCCCCAGCATTTT.

The chain is built from TRBV20-1 and TRBJ2-1; perhaps TRBD1 as D (6 bases). The CDR3 sequence is 12 residues long. CDR1 DFQATT and CDR2 SNEGSKA come from the germline V gene (reference sequence). V lost 3 bases to trimming and J lost 5 bases, with 8 bases between them. This chain's CDR3 is CSARGQNNEQFF. CDR3 DNA: TGCAGTGCTAGGGGACAAAACAATGAGCAGTTCTTC.

This clonotype appeared many times. J is TRBJ2-5 and V is TRBV7-2; weak D call: TRBD2 (5 bases). The CDR3 runs to 16 residues. Trimming took 5 bases from V and 2 from J, leaving 18 bases between them. Germline CDR1 is SGHTA and CDR2 is FQGNSA. CDR3 nucleotides: TGTGCCAGCAGCCGAAACCTCCCGGGGAGTCAAGAGACCCAGTACTTC. Its translation: CASSRNLPGSQETQYF.

This clonotype was observed many times. A read error may account for a junction end that differs from germline. This chain joins TRBV7-2 and TRBJ2-1; the D is unclear. CDR1 and CDR2 from the germline V gene are SGHTA and FQGNSA. CDR3 size: 12 residues. CDR3 in DNA: TGCGCCAGCAGCTTGGCCCAGAATGAGCAGTTCTTC. Translated: CASSLAQNEQFF.

This clonotype was counted only a few times. This chain links TRBV7-9 with TRBJ2-6; D remains ambiguous. CDR1 and CDR2 from the germline V gene are SEHNR and FQNEAQ (reference sequence). CDR3 size: 13 residues. The germline V and J ends were trimmed by 6 bases and 3 bases, with 6 bases remaining between them. This CDR3 reads CASRWDGANVLTF. The CDR3, as DNA: TGTGCCAGCAGGTGGGATGGGGCCAACGTCCTGACTTTC.

This clonotype has more than one count but fewer than ten. The chain couples TRBV29-1 to TRBJ2-3; TRBD2 matches 7 bases. The CDR3 length is 14 residues. With 7 bases clipped from V and 3 bases from J, the junction kept 10 bases outside the gene matches. Germline CDR1 reads SQVTM; CDR2 reads ANQGSEA. The CDR3 sequence is CSAARGGLTDTQYF. As DNA, the CDR3 is TGCAGCGCCGCGCGCGGGGGTTTGACAGATACGCAGTATTTT.

The CDR3 coding sequence is TGTGCCAGCAGCTTCGTCGGGGGGATCAACACCGGGGAGCTGTTTTTT. This codes for CASSFVGGINTGELFF. The chain is built from TRBV7-2 and TRBJ2-2; 7 bases are shared with TRBD2. In germline, CDR1 is SGHTA, CDR2 FQGNSA. V dropped 3 bases and J dropped 2; count of bases not matched to a gene: 6. There are 16 residues in the CDR3. The whole variable domain, filled in from reference TRBV7-2 and TRBJ2-2, reads GAGVSQSPSNKVTEKGKDVELRCDPISGHTALYWYRQSLGQGLEFLIYFQGNSAPDKSGLPSDRFSAERTGGSVSTLTIQRTQQEDSAVYLCASSFVGGINTGELFFGEGSRLTVL.

In its sample, this clonotype was seen a few times. The gene calls are TRBV11-3 and TRBJ2-1; D is uncertain. The CDR3 is 13 residues long. Per the germline V gene, CDR1 is SGHNT and CDR2 is YENEEA. Trimming pared 2 bases from V and 5 bases from J, leaving 7 bases between. CDR3 protein: CASSLQPHNEQFF. CDR3 nucleotide sequence: TGTGCCAGCAGCTTACAACCGCACAATGAGCAGTTCTTC.

This rearrangement joins TRBV7-2 to TRBJ2-1; weak D call: TRBD2 (6 bases). Trimming took off 5 bases at V and 8 bases at J, with 10 bases between the two ends. This CDR3 has 12 residues. The germline gives CDR1 SGHTA, CDR2 FQGNSA. CDR3: CASSPAGHEQFF. The CDR3 nucleotides read TGTGCCAGCAGCCCGGCGGGACATGAGCAGTTCTTC.

This clonotype was recorded a few times. V usage is TRBV20-1 and J usage is TRBJ2-3; D remains ambiguous. This CDR3 comprises 15 residues. Germline assignment: CDR1 DFQATT and CDR2 SNEGSKA (reference sequence). The V end lost 3 bases, the J end lost 2 bases, and 15 bases lay between the germline ends. The CDR3 DNA sequence: TGCAGTGCTAGTGGCCCCCCTTTTAACACAGATACGCAGTATTTT. The encoded protein is CSASGPPFNTDTQYF.

The rearrangement links TRBV20-1 to TRBJ2-7; D gene uncertain. Trimming shortened V by 6 bases and J by 3 bases, and 15 bases separated the two germline ends. Per the germline V gene, CDR1 is DFQATT and CDR2 is SNEGSKA (reference sequence). This CDR3 has 13 amino acids. The CDR3 sequence is CSAQAPSFYEQYF. The CDR3 bases are TGCAGTGCACAAGCCCCGAGTTTCTACGAGCAGTACTTC.

CDR3 in amino acids: CASSLTAGGNEQFF. CDR3 nucleotides: TGTGCCAGCAGCTTAACGGCGGGAGGGAATGAGCAGTTCTTC. The V and J genes are TRBV7-3 and TRBJ2-1, with 9 bases lining up with TRBD2. CDR3 length: 14 amino acids. Germline CDR1 and CDR2: SGHTA and FQGTGA. The V segment lost 0 bases and the J segment 7 bases; nucleotides outside the gene matches: 1. Using reference TRBV7-3 and TRBJ2-1 for the parts outside the CDR3, the full variable domain is GAGVSQTPSNKVTEKGKYVELRCDPISGHTALYWYRQSLGQGPEFLIYFQGTGAADDSGLPNDRFFAVRPEGSVSTLKIQRTERGDSAVYLCASSLTAGGNEQFFGPGTRLTVL.

This clonotype was seen a few times. The rearrangement joins TRBV10-3 to TRBJ2-1, with D perhaps matching TRBD2 (7 bases). Germline V gene lookup returns CDR1 ENHRY and CDR2 SYGVKD. This CDR3 region has 14 residues. The ends were cut back, 0 bases at V and 15 bases at J, with 18 bases in the middle. DNA for the CDR3: TGTGCCATCAGTGAGTCTGGGGGCGGGAGAGATCGGTTCTTC. Its protein product is CAISESGGGRDRFF.